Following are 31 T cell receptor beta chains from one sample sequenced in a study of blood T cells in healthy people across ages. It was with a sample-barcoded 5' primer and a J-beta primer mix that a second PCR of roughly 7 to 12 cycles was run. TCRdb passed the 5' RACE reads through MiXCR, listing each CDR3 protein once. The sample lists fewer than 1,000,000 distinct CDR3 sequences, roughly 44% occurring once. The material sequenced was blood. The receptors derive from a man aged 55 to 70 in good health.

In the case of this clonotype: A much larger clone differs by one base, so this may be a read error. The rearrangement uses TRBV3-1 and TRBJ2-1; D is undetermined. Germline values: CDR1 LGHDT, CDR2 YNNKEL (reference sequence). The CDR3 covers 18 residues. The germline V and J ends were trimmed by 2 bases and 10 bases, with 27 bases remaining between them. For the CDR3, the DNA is TGTGCCAGCAGCCAAAGAAGCCTTGGTAAGCCCGAATACTACGAGCAGTTCTTC. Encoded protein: CASSQRSLGKPEYYEQFF.

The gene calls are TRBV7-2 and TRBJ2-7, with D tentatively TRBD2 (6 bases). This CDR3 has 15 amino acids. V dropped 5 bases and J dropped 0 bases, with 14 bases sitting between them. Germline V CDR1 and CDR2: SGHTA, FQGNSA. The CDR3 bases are TGTGCCAGCAGCATGGGACTGGGAAGCTCCTACGAGCAGTACTTC. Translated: CASSMGLGSSYEQYF.

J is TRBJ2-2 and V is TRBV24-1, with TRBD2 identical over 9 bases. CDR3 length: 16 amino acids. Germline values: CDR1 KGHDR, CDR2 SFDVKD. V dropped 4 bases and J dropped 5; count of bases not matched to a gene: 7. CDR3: CATSEYGLARTGELFF. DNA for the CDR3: TGTGCCACCAGTGAATATGGACTAGCGAGGACCGGGGAGCTGTTTTTT.

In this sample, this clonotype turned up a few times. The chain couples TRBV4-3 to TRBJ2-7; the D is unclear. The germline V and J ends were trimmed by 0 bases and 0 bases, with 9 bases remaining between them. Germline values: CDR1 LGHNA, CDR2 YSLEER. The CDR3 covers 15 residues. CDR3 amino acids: CASSQDYPSSYEQYF. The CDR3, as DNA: TGCGCCAGCAGCCAAGATTACCCTAGCTCCTACGAGCAGTACTTC.

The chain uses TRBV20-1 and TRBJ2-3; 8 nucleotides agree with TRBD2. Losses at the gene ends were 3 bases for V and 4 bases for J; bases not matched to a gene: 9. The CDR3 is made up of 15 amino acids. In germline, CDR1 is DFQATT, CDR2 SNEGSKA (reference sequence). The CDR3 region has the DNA TGCAGTGCTAGTCCTCGCCGGGAGGGGGCAGATACGCAGTATTTT. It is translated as CSASPRREGADTQYF.

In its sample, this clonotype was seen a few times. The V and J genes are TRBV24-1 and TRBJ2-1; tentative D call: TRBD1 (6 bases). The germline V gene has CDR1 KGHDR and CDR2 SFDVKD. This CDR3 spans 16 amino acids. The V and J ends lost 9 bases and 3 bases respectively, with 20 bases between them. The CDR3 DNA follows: TGTGCCACCCCGACAGGACCTAGAATATTCTACAATGAGCAGTTCTTC. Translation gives CATPTGPRIFYNEQFF.

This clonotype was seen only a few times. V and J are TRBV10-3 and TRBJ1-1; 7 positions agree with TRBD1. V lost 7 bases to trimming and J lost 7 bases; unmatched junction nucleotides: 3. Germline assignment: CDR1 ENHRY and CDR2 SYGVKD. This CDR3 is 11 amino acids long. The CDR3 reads CAIKGDSEAFF. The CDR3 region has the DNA TGTGCCATCAAGGGGGACAGTGAAGCTTTCTTT.

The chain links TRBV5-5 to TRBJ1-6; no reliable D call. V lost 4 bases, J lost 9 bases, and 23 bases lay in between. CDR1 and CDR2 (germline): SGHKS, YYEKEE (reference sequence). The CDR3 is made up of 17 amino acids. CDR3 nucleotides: TGTGCCAGCAGCATGCGTTCGCCCGACGTTGGAGGTTCACCCCTCCACTTT. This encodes CASSMRSPDVGGSPLHF.

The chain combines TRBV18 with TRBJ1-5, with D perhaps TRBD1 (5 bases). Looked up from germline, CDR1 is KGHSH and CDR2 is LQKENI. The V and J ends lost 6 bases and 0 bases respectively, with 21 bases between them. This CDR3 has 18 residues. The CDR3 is CASSPGPQVPYSNQPQHF. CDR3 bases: TGTGCCAGCTCGCCGGGACCGCAAGTCCCATATAGCAATCAGCCCCAGCATTTT.

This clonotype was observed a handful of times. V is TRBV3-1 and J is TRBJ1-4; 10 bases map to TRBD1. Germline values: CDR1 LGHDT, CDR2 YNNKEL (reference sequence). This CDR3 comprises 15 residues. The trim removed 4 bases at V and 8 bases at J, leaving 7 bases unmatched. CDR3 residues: CASSRRTGGYEKLFF. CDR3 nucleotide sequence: TGTGCCAGCAGCCGTCGGACAGGGGGGTACGAAAAACTGTTTTTT.

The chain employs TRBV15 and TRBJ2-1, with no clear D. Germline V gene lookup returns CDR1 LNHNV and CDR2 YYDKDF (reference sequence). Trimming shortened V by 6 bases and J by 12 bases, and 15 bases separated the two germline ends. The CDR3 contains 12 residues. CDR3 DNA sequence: TGTGCCACCAGTATGGTGAGAGGTGTGCAGTTCTTC. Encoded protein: CATSMVRGVQFF.

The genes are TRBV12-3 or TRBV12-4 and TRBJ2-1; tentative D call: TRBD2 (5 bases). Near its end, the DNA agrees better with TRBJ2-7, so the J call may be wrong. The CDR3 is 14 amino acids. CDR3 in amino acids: CASSLRLDFNEQYF. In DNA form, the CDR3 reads TGTGCCAGCAGTTTGAGGTTGGACTTCAATGAGCAGTACTTC.

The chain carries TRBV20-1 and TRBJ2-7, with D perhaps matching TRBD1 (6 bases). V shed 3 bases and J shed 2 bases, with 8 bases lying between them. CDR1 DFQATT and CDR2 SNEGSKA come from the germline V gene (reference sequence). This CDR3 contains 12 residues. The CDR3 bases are TGCAGTGCTAGTGCAGGGGCCTACGAGCAGTACTTC. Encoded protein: CSASAGAYEQYF.

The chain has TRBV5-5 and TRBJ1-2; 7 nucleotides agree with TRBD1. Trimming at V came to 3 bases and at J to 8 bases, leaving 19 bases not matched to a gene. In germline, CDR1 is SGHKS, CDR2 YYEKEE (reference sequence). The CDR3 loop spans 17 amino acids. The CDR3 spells CASSWGQRPPYMGGYTF. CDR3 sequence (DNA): TGTGCCAGCAGCTGGGGACAGCGGCCACCGTATATGGGGGGCTACACCTTC.

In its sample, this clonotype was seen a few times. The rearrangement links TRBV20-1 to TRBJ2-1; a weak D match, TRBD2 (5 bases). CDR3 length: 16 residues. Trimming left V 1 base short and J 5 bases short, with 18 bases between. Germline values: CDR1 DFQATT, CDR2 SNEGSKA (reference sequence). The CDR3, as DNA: TGCAGTGCTAGAGGCCCTTCCAAGGCGGGTAACAATGAGCAGTTCTTC. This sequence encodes CSARGPSKAGNNEQFF.

The CDR3 protein is CATSPVGTGYTEAFF. The CDR3 DNA is TGTGCCACAAGCCCTGTGGGGACTGGGTACACTGAAGCTTTCTTT. V is TRBV15 and J is TRBJ1-1; the D gene is possibly TRBD1 (5 bases). The CDR3 runs 15 residues. The ends were cut back, 9 bases at V and 3 bases at J, with 20 bases in the middle. The germline gives CDR1 LNHNV, CDR2 YYDKDF (reference sequence).

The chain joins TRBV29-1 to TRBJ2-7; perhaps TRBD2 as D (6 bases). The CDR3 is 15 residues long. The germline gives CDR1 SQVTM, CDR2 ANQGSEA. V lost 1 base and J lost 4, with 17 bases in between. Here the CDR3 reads CSVEGGDSLRYEQYF. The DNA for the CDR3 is TGCAGCGTTGAAGGTGGGGACTCCCTAAGGTACGAGCAGTACTTC.

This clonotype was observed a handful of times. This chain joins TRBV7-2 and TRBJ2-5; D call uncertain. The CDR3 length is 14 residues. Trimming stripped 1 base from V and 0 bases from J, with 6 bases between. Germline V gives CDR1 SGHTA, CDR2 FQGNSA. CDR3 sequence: CASSLETHQETQYF. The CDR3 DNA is TGTGCCAGCAGCTTAGAGACTCACCAAGAGACCCAGTACTTC.

As DNA, the CDR3 is TGTGCCAGCAGCTACCGCGCGGGGGGGATTAGAAATGAGCAGTACTTC. Translation: CASSYRAGGIRNEQYF. The V call is TRBV7-2, the J call TRBJ2-7; 9 positions match TRBD2. Germline-derived CDR1 and CDR2 are SGHTA and FQGNSA. The ends lost 4 bases at V and 7 bases at J; junction bases unmatched: 14. There are 16 residues in the CDR3. Full variable domain (remainder filled in from reference TRBV7-2 and TRBJ2-7): GAGVSQSPSNKVTEKGKDVELRCDPISGHTALYWYRQSLGQGLEFLIYFQGNSAPDKSGLPSDRFSAERTGGSVSTLTIQRTQQEDSAVYLCASSYRAGGIRNEQYFGPGTRLTVT.

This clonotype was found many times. The CDR3 loop reads CSVDRQDQRSYNEQFF. DNA for the CDR3: TGCAGCGTTGACAGGCAGGACCAGCGCTCCTACAATGAGCAGTTCTTC. This rearrangement joins TRBV29-1 to TRBJ2-1; no definite D call. V was trimmed by 3 bases and J by 0 bases, leaving 15 bases between them. CDR1 SQVTM and CDR2 ANQGSEA come from the germline V gene. The CDR3 is 16 amino acids.

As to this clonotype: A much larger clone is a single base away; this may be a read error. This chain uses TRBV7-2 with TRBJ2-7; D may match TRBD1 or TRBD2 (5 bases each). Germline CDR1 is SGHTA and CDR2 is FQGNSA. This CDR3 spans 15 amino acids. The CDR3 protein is CSSSGHRDVTYEQYF. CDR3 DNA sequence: TGTTCCAGCAGCGGCCACCGGGACGTAACCTACGAGCAGTACTTC.

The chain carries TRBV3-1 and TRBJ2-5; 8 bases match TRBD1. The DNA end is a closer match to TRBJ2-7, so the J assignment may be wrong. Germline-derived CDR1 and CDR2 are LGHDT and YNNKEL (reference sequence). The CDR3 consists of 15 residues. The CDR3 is CASSHGGTGFREQYF. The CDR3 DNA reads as TGTGCCAGCAGCCACGGTGGGACAGGCTTTCGCGAGCAGTACTTC.

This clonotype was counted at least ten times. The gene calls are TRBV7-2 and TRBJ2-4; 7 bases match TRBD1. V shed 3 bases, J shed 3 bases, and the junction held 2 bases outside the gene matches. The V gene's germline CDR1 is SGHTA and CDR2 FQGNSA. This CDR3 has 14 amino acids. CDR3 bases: TGTGCCAGCAGCTTCCGGACAGGCAAAAACATTCAGTACTTC. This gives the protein CASSFRTGKNIQYF.

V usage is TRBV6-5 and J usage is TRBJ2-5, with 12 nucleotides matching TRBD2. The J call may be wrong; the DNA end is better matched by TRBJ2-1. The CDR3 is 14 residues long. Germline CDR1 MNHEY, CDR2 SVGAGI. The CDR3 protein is CATRTSGAQETQFF. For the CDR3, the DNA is TGTGCCACCCGGACTAGCGGGGCCCAAGAGACCCAGTTCTTC.

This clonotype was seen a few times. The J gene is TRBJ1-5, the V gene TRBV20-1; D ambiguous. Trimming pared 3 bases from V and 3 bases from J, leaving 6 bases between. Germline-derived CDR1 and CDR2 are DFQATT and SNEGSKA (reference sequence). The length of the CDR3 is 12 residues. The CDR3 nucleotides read TGCAGTGCTAGCCGGGCCAATCAGCCCCAGCATTTT. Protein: CSASRANQPQHF.

The DNA for the CDR3 is TGCAGTGCCCAGCCCCTGACGTCATATGGCTACACCTTC. Translation: CSAQPLTSYGYTF. The rearrangement links TRBV20-1 to TRBJ1-2; D uncertain. The CDR3 covers 13 residues. Between the trimmed V and J ends, which lost 6 bases and 5 bases, there was a span of 16 bases. Germline lookup yields CDR1 DFQATT and CDR2 SNEGSKA (reference sequence).

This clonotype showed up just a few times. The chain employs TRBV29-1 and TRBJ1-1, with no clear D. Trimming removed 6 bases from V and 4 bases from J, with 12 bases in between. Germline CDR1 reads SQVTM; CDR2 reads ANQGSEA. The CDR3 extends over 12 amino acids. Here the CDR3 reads CSVTKDGTEAFF. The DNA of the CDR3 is TGCAGCGTCACCAAAGACGGCACTGAAGCTTTCTTT. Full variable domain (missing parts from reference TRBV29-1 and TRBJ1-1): SAVISQKPSRDICQRGTSLTIQCQVDSQVTMMFWYRQQPGQSLTLIATANQGSEATYESGFVIDKFPISRPNLTFSTLTVSNMSPEDSSIYLCSVTKDGTEAFFGQGTRLTVV.

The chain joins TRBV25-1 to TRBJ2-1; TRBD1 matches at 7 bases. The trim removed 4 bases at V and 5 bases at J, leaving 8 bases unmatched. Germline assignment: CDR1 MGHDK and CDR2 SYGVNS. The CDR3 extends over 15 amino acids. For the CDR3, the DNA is TGTGCCAGCAGTGCTCCGACAGGGACGGACAATGAGCAGTTCTTC. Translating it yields CASSAPTGTDNEQFF.

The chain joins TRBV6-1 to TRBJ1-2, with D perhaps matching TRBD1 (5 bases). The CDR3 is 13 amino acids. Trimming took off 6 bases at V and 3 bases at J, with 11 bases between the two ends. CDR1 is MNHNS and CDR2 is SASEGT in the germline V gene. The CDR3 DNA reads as TGTGCCAGCAGCAGGGCAGGGTACTATGGCTACACCTTC. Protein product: CASSRAGYYGYTF.

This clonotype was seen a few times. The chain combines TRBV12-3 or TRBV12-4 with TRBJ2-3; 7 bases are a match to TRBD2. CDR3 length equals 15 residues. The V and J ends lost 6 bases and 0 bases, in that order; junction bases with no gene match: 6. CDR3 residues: CASSPSGLSTDTQYF. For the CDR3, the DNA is TGTGCCAGCAGCCCTAGCGGCTTAAGCACAGATACGCAGTATTTT.

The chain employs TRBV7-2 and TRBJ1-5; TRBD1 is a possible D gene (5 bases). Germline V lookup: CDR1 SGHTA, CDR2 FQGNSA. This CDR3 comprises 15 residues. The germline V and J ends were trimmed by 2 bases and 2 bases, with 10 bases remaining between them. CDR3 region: CASSLWDGGNQPQHF. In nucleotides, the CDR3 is TGTGCCAGCAGCTTATGGGACGGGGGCAATCAGCCCCAGCATTTT.